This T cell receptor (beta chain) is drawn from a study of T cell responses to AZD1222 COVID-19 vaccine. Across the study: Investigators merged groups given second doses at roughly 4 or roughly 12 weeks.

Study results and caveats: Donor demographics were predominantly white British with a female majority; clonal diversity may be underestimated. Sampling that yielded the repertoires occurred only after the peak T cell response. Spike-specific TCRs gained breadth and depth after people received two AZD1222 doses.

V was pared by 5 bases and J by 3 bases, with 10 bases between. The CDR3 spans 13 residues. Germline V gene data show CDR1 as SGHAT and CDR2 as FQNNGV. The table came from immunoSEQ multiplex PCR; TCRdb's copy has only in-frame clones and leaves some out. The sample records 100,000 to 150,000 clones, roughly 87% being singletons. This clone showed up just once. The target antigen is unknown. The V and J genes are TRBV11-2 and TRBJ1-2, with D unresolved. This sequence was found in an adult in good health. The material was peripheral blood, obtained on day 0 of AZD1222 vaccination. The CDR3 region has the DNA TGTGCCAGCAGCCTAACACCAGACTATGGCTACACCTTC. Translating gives CASSLTPDYGYTF.